This T cell receptor beta chain was recorded in a study of CD8 T cells in ankylosing spondylitis. Findings and caveats of the study: Both synovial fluid and blood in reactive arthritis had previously been reported to carry some motif variants. Clones linked to disease, bearing a CD8+ phenotype, were relatively rare in peripheral blood. What appeared characteristic of ankylosing spondylitis blood was a TCR beta motif of 7 or 8 highly homologous variants.

Making use of molecular barcodes, quantitative 5'-RACE generated TCR beta libraries. TCRdb itself ran the 5' RACE reads through MiXCR, one entry per CDR3 protein. The sample contains more than 150,000 distinct CDR3 sequences, 15% to 20% of which appear only once. This clonotype has at least ten counts. Its target is not known. V was pared by 4 bases and J by 8 bases, with 8 bases of the junction left unmatched. The CDR3 consists of 15 residues. Germline values: CDR1 SGHVS, CDR2 FNYEAQ. What was sequenced was blood, either unsorted or a sorted T cell fraction (not recorded which). The chain employs TRBV7-6 and TRBJ2-1, with 10 bases fitting TRBD2. The sequence was obtained from a male donor between 10 and 30 years old with ankylosing spondylitis or in good health (not recorded which). CDR3 sequence reads: CASSSLAGVEDEQFF. The CDR3 coding sequence is TGTGCCAGCAGCTCCCTAGCGGGAGTTGAGGATGAGCAGTTCTTC.